Each of the 29 T cell receptor beta chains below was sequenced from the same sample in a study of cytomegalovirus exposure and HLA in healthy donors. This table comes from immunoSEQ multiplex PCR, and its TCRdb copy is limited to in-frame clones, with some not included. The sample has 150,000 to 200,000 clones; 86% are singletons. The sample comprised PBMCs. All receptors derive from a woman aged 18 to 35 in good health and CMV-seronegative.

The V call is TRBV7-9, the J call TRBJ2-3, with D perhaps TRBD1 (6 bases). CDR3 size: 13 residues. Germline lookup yields CDR1 SEHNR and CDR2 FQNEAQ (reference sequence). Trimming pared 5 bases from V and 12 bases from J, leaving 18 bases between. The CDR3 DNA sequence: TGTGCCAGCAGCGTAGAACAGGGTTCGGGCCAGTATTTT. Its translation is CASSVEQGSGQYF.

V gene TRBV7-9 combines with J gene TRBJ1-1; D is undetermined. V lost 3 bases, J lost 4 bases, and 6 bases lay in between. The germline gives CDR1 SEHNR, CDR2 FQNEAQ (reference sequence). The length of the CDR3 is 12 residues. CDR3: CASSFPGTEAFF. The CDR3 region has the DNA TGTGCCAGCAGCTTTCCCGGCACTGAAGCTTTCTTT. The variable domain in full, with the rest retrieved from reference TRBV7-9 and TRBJ1-1, is DTGVSQNPRHKITKRGQNVTFRCDPISEHNRLYWYRQTLGQGPEFLTYFQNEAQLEKSRLLSDRFSAERPKGSFSTLEIQRTEQGDSAMYLCASSFPGTEAFFGQGTRLTVV.

This chain joins TRBV19 and TRBJ2-1, with D possibly matching TRBD2 (6 bases). Germline V CDR1 and CDR2: LNHDA, SQIVND (reference sequence). V lost 3 bases and J lost 12, with 18 bases in between. The CDR3 is 14 amino acids. The CDR3 nucleotides are TGTGCCAGTAGTATGGAGGGGTTTTATTCTGCGCAGTTCTTC. Its protein product is CASSMEGFYSAQFF.

The rearrangement joins TRBV29-1 to TRBJ2-7; a possible D gene is TRBD1 (6 bases). Germline V gives CDR1 SQVTM, CDR2 ANQGSEA. The CDR3 contains 13 residues. Trimming left V 4 bases short and J 6 bases short, with 16 bases between. The CDR3 DNA is TGCAGCGTTGGGGGCTACAGGGTCTCCGAGCAGTACTTC. Encoded protein: CSVGGYRVSEQYF.

This sequence joins TRBV5-6 and TRBJ2-7; D remains unclear. Per germline, CDR1 SGHDT and CDR2 YYEEEE. The CDR3 totals 12 residues. The V gene lost 0 bases and the J gene lost 7 bases, with 8 bases spanning the gap. Here the CDR3 DNA reads TGTGCCAGCAGCTTGGCCTTGAGGGAGCAGTACTTC. It codes for CASSLALREQYF.

This clone showed up just a few times. V gene TRBV2 combines with J gene TRBJ1-2; D not resolved. From germline, CDR1 is SNHLY and CDR2 FYNNEI. This CDR3 region has 14 residues. V was trimmed by 6 bases and J by 4 bases, leaving 15 bases between them. The CDR3 region has the DNA TGTGCCAGCAGACGGGAGTCGGTATCCTATGGCTACACCTTC. Its translation: CASRRESVSYGYTF.

This chain links TRBV6-1 with TRBJ1-5; 7 bases align to TRBD1. The germline V gene encodes CDR1 MNHNS and CDR2 SASEGT. The CDR3 is made up of 13 amino acids. The J segment lost 15 bases and the V segment lost 4 bases, leaving 12 bases of the junction unmatched. In DNA form, the CDR3 reads TGTGCCAGCAGTGTTAGCCAAGGGGGCGACGGGCATTTT. Its protein product is CASSVSQGGDGHF.

This clone was counted between two and nine times. This sequence joins TRBV6-6 and TRBJ2-3, with TRBD2 matching over 9 bases. Germline lookup yields CDR1 MNHNY and CDR2 SVGAGI (reference sequence). V trimming: 7 bases; J trimming: 6 bases; junction bases outside the gene matches: 8. This CDR3 region has 14 residues. CDR3 residues: CASTLAGGRDTQYF. The CDR3 nucleotides read TGTGCCAGCACGTTGGCGGGGGGGCGGGATACGCAGTATTTT.

This clone has a handful of counts. This chain links TRBV18 with TRBJ1-1; D gene unclear. Germline-derived CDR1 and CDR2 are KGHSH and LQKENI. The CDR3 runs to 12 residues. Trimming removed 3 bases at V and 1 base at J, with 3 bases between. CDR3 sequence reads: CASSPQNTEAFF. CDR3 sequence (DNA): TGTGCCAGCTCACCCCAGAACACTGAAGCTTTCTTT.

The chain is built from TRBV15 and TRBJ2-2; 10 nucleotides align to TRBD1. CDR1 and CDR2 (germline): LNHNV, YYDKDF (reference sequence). V was clipped by 3 bases and J by 3 bases; unmatched bases: 1. The CDR3 loop spans 15 amino acids. CDR3: CATSSGTGDTGELFF. CDR3 in DNA: TGTGCCACCAGCAGTGGGACAGGGGACACCGGGGAGCTGTTTTTT.

V and J are TRBV5-4 and TRBJ2-4, with D unresolved. Trimming cost V 0 bases and J 6 bases, with 7 bases left between them. This CDR3 comprises 13 residues. Germline V gene sequence: CDR1 SGHNT, CDR2 YYREEE (reference sequence). The CDR3 DNA is TGTGCCAGCAGCTTGGCCGAGCCAAACATTCAGTACTTC. This sequence encodes CASSLAEPNIQYF.

The V and J genes are TRBV27 and TRBJ2-5, with 16 positions matching TRBD2. Per germline, CDR1 MNHEY and CDR2 SMNVEV (reference sequence). V was clipped by 6 bases and J by 1 base; unmatched bases: 11. This CDR3 is 19 amino acids long. Here the CDR3 DNA reads TGTGCCAGCAGAGAGGGACTAGCGGGGGGGCTCCATCCCCAAGAGACCCAGTACTTC. Its translation is CASREGLAGGLHPQETQYF.

This chain connects TRBV14 to TRBJ2-5; possible D gene TRBD1, 5 bases. V was clipped by 1 base and J by 1 base, with 16 bases between them. The CDR3 runs 17 residues. Germline assignment: CDR1 SGHDN and CDR2 FVKESK. The CDR3 region has the DNA TGTGCCAGCAGCCAAGTGGTTTTTTGGGGCAGCCAAGAGACCCAGTACTTC. It encodes CASSQVVFWGSQETQYF.

CDR3 nucleotide sequence: TGTGCCATCAGTGAAGGAGACACAGATACGCAGTATTTT. It is translated as CAISEGDTDTQYF. The V gene is TRBV10-3, the J gene TRBJ2-3; D is undetermined. CDR1 ENHRY and CDR2 SYGVKD come from the germline V gene. V was clipped by 3 bases and J by 2 bases, with 6 bases between them. The CDR3 totals 13 residues.

The chain has TRBV30 and TRBJ1-2, with TRBD1 identical over 10 bases. This CDR3 has 17 amino acids. V dropped 6 bases and J dropped 4; count of bases not matched to a gene: 17. From germline, CDR1 is GTSNPN and CDR2 SVGIG (reference sequence). The CDR3 is CACSTAIDRGRPYGYTF. The DNA of the CDR3 is TGTGCCTGCTCCACCGCGATTGACAGGGGGCGTCCCTATGGCTACACCTTC.

The chain joins TRBV28 to TRBJ2-3, with D perhaps TRBD2 (5 bases). Germline V CDR1 and CDR2: MDHEN, SYDVKM. The V end lost 1 base, the J end lost 2 bases, and 10 bases lay between the germline ends. This CDR3 has 15 amino acids. CDR3 sequence reads: CASSLLQRYTDTQYF. In DNA, the CDR3 is TGTGCCAGCAGTTTATTACAGCGGTACACAGATACGCAGTATTTT.

The CDR3 DNA sequence: TGCGCCAGCAGCTTGGGACAGGGGAGAGATACGCAGTATTTT. It codes for CASSLGQGRDTQYF. This sequence joins TRBV5-1 and TRBJ2-3, with 8 bases matching TRBD1. V lost 0 bases and J lost 5; bases outside the gene matches: 2. The length of the CDR3 is 14 residues. Germline V gene sequence: CDR1 SGHRS, CDR2 YFSETQ.

The J gene is TRBJ2-7, the V gene TRBV27; D is unresolved. Germline values: CDR1 MNHEY, CDR2 SMNVEV (reference sequence). This CDR3 comprises 11 residues. Trimming removed 11 bases from V and 6 bases from J, with 14 bases in between. CDR3 region: CAAHDGFEQYF. CDR3 bases: TGTGCCGCACATGATGGCTTCGAGCAGTACTTC.

The chain carries TRBV7-9 and TRBJ1-3; 11 bases align to TRBD1. The CDR3 extends over 16 amino acids. Germline trimming cut 2 bases from V and 7 bases from J; bases unmatched to any gene: 7. Germline loops: CDR1 SEHNR, CDR2 FQNEAQ (reference sequence). Here the CDR3 reads CASSLPGQGAGNTIYF. DNA for the CDR3: TGTGCCAGCAGCTTACCCGGACAGGGGGCGGGTAACACCATATATTTT.

The CDR3 protein is CSVEVGHSGGNTIYF. In DNA form, the CDR3 reads TGCAGCGTTGAGGTCGGGCACTCGGGGGGAAACACCATATATTTT. The chain couples TRBV29-1 to TRBJ1-3, with D unresolved. CDR1 is SQVTM and CDR2 is ANQGSEA in the germline V gene. The V and J ends lost 3 bases and 4 bases respectively, with 16 bases between them. The CDR3 consists of 15 residues.

The rearrangement uses TRBV19 and TRBJ2-2, with 9 bases that match TRBD2. The CDR3 consists of 15 residues. In germline, CDR1 is LNHDA, CDR2 SQIVND (reference sequence). With V trimmed by 4 bases and J by 7 bases, 7 bases remained unmatched. The DNA for the CDR3 is TGTGCCAGTAGTAGTAACAGCGGGAGGATCGGGGAGCTGTTTTTT. This codes for CASSSNSGRIGELFF.

The CDR3 is CASSSHYSNQPQHF. The DNA of the CDR3 is TGTGCCAGCAGTTCACACTATAGCAATCAGCCCCAGCATTTT. J is TRBJ1-5 and V is TRBV27; D is unclear. The V and J ends lost 4 bases and 0 bases respectively, with 7 bases between them. The V gene's germline CDR1 is MNHEY and CDR2 SMNVEV (reference sequence). CDR3 length equals 14 residues.

The genes are TRBV4-1 and TRBJ2-2; TRBD2 aligns across 12 bases. The CDR3 contains 19 residues. V shed 6 bases, J shed 1 base, and the junction held 12 bases outside the gene matches. The germline gives CDR1 MGHRA, CDR2 YSYEKL. The CDR3 loop is CASRHRLAGAPVNTGELFF. CDR3 nucleotides: TGCGCCAGCAGACACAGACTAGCGGGGGCACCCGTGAACACCGGGGAGCTGTTTTTT.

The chain carries TRBV30 and TRBJ1-2; D might be TRBD1 (6 bases). CDR3 length equals 13 residues. Germline V lookup: CDR1 GTSNPN, CDR2 SVGIG (reference sequence). V gave up 2 bases and J gave up 4 bases, with 11 bases separating them. CDR3 region: CAWSQDRLYGYTF. The CDR3 DNA is TGTGCCTGGAGTCAGGACAGACTCTATGGCTACACCTTC.

The chain combines TRBV5-4 with TRBJ1-2, with D possibly being TRBD1 (5 bases). CDR1 SGHNT and CDR2 YYREEE come from the germline V gene (reference sequence). This CDR3 is 14 amino acids long. Trimming cost V 8 bases and J 9 bases, with 23 bases left between them. The CDR3 reads CARISPGGGSSYTF. DNA of the CDR3: TGTGCCAGGATCTCGCCCGGGGGTGGCTCTAGCTACACCTTC. Full variable domain (rest looked up from reference TRBV5-4 and TRBJ1-2): ETGVTQSPTHLIKTRGQQVTLRCSSQSGHNTVSWYQQALGQGPQFIFQYYREEENGRGNFPPRFSGLQFPNYSSELNVNALELDDSALYLCARISPGGGSSYTFGSGTRLTVV.

This chain uses TRBV30 with TRBJ2-5; the D gene is possibly TRBD1 (7 bases). V was shortened by 3 bases and J by 5 bases, with 25 bases between the two germline ends. Per germline, CDR1 GTSNPN and CDR2 SVGIG (reference sequence). This CDR3 spans 17 amino acids. Here the CDR3 reads CAWSARRGDLGSETQYF. DNA for the CDR3: TGTGCCTGGAGCGCTCGCAGGGGGGACCTGGGATCGGAGACCCAGTACTTC.

The chain joins TRBV7-8 to TRBJ2-7; 7 bases line up with TRBD1. The CDR3 sequence is 15 residues long. V shed 5 bases and J 2 bases; nucleotides not matched to a gene: 9. The germline gives CDR1 SGHVS, CDR2 FQNEAQ. CDR3 sequence (DNA): TGTGCCAGCAGCCCCCGCATTGACAGGGCCTACGAGCAGTACTTC. Amino acids: CASSPRIDRAYEQYF.

V is TRBV6-5 and J is TRBJ1-5; 8 positions agree with TRBD1. The CDR3 has 15 amino acids. Germline-derived CDR1 and CDR2 are MNHEY and SVGAGI. V was pared by 7 bases and J by 5 bases, with 10 bases of the junction left unmatched. The CDR3 nucleotides read TGTGCCAGCATCCTACGAGGGACAGGCTATCAGCCCCAGCATTTT. Its protein product is CASILRGTGYQPQHF.

The CDR3 reads CASSALGHNYGYTF. The CDR3 bases are TGTGCCAGCAGCGCCCTGGGACATAACTATGGCTACACCTTC. The rearrangement uses TRBV7-6 and TRBJ1-2; D may be TRBD1 (6 bases). V was shortened by 5 bases and J by 1 base, with 11 bases between the two germline ends. The V gene's germline CDR1 is SGHVS and CDR2 FNYEAQ. This CDR3 is built from 14 residues.